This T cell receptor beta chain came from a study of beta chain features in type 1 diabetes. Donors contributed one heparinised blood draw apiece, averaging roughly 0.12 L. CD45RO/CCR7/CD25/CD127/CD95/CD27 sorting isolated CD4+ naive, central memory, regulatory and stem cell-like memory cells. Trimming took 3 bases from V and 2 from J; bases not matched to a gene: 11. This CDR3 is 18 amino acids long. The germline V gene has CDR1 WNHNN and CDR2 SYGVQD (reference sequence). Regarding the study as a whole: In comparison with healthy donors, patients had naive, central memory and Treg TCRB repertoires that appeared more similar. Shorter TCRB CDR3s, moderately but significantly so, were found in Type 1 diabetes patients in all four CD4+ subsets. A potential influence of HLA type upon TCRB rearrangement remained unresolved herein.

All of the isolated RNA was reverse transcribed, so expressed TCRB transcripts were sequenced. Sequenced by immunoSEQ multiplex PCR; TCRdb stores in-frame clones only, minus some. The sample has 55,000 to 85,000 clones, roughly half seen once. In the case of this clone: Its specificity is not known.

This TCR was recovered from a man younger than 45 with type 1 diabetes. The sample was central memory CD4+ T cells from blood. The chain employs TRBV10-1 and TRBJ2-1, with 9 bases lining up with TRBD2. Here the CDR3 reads CASSDGLAGGSPYNEQFF. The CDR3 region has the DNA TGCGCCAGCAGTGACGGCTTGGCGGGAGGGTCCCCCTACAATGAGCAGTTCTTC.